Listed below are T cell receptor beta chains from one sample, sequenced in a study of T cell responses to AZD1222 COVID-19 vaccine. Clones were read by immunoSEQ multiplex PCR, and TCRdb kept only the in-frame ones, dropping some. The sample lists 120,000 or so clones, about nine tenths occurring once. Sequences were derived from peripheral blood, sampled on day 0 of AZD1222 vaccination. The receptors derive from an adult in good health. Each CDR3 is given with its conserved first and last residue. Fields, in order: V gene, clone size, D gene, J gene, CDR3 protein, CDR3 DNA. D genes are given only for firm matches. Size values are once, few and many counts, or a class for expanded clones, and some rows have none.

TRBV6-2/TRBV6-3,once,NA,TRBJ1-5,CASSPDRGSASNQPQHF,TGTGCCAGCAGCCCTGATAGGGGCTCGGCCAGCAATCAGCCCCAGCATTTT
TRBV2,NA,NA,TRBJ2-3,CASSYATDTQYF,TGTGCCAGCAGCTATGCCACAGATACGCAGTATTTT
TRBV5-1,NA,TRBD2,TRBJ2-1,CASAGLAGDRGNEQFF,TGCGCCAGCGCCGGACTAGCGGGAGATAGGGGTAATGAGCAGTTCTTC
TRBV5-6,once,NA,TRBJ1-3,CASSRPRSSGNTIYF,TGTGCCAGCAGCCGCCCGAGGAGCTCTGGAAACACCATATATTTT
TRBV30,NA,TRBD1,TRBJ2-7,CAWTRGPDEQYF,TGTGCCTGGACTAGGGGGCCGGACGAGCAGTACTTC
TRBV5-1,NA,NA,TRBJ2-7,CASTHLVGSSYEQYF,TGCGCCAGCACGCATTTGGTGGGGAGCTCCTACGAGCAGTACTTC
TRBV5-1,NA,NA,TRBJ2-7,CASSLERVAPTYEQYF,TGCGCCAGCAGCTTGGAGAGGGTAGCTCCGACCTACGAGCAGTACTTC
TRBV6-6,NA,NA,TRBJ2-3,CASSYSLVDTDTQYF,TGTGCCAGCAGTTACTCGCTAGTTGACACAGATACGCAGTATTTT
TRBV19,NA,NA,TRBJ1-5,CASKGWEGDQPQHF,TGTGCCAGTAAGGGTTGGGAGGGTGATCAGCCCCAGCATTTT
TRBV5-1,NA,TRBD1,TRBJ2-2,CASSAGGQGNTGELFF,TGCGCCAGCAGCGCCGGGGGACAGGGGAACACCGGGGAGCTGTTTTTT
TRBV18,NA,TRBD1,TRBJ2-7,CASSGTAYEQYF,TGTGCCAGCTCCGGGACAGCCTACGAGCAGTACTTC
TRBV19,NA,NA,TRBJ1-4,CASKDPGNEKLFF,TGTGCCAGTAAGGACCCGGGAAATGAAAAACTGTTTTTT
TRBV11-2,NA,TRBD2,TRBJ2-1,CASSARTSGSSYNEQFF,TGTGCCAGCAGCGCACGGACTAGCGGAAGCTCCTACAATGAGCAGTTCTTC
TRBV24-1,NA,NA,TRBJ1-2,CATSDGDRPEGYTF,TGTGCCACCAGTGATGGTGACAGACCGGAGGGCTACACCTTC
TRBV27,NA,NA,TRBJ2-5,CASSPSVLGSQETQYF,TGTGCCAGCAGTCCCTCCGTGCTGGGGTCCCAAGAGACCCAGTACTTC
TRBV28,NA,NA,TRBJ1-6,CASSLIEGAIRDNSPLHF,TGTGCCAGCAGTTTAATTGAGGGAGCGATACGGGATAATTCACCCCTCCACTTT
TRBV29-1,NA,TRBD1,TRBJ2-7,CSVGDLQGRSSYEQYF,TGCAGCGTTGGCGACCTACAGGGGAGAAGCTCCTACGAGCAGTACTTC
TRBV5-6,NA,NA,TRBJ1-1,CASSQGSEAFF,TGTGCCAGCAGCCAGGGGTCTGAAGCTTTCTTT
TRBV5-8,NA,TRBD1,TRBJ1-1,CASSGTGQGLRNTEAFF,TGTGCCAGCAGCGGGACCGGACAGGGTTTAAGGAACACTGAAGCTTTCTTT
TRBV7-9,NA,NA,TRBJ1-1,CASSLYQASNTEAFF,TGTGCCAGCAGCTTATACCAGGCTTCGAACACTGAAGCTTTCTTT
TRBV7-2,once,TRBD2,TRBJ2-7,CASRTGKREDYEQYF,TGTGCCAGCAGGACGGGGAAGCGGGAGGACTACGAGCAGTACTTC
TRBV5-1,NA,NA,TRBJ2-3,CASSKAVTDTQYF,TGCGCCAGCAGCAAAGCAGTCACAGATACGCAGTATTTT
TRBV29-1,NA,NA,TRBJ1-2,CSVEVGYTF,TGCAGCGTTGAGGTTGGCTACACCTTC
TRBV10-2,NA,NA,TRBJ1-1,CASSESIFSPNTEAFF,TGCGCCAGCAGTGAGTCGATTTTCTCCCCGAACACTGAAGCTTTCTTT
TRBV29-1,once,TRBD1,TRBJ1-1,CSGRQGNTEAFF,TGCAGCGGCAGACAGGGGAACACTGAAGCTTTCTTT
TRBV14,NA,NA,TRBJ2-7,CASSRRDTSSYEQYF,TGTGCCAGCAGCCGCCGGGACACGAGCTCCTACGAGCAGTACTTC
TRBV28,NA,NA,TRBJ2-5,CASSLGRAQYF,TGTGCCAGCAGTTTAGGAAGGGCCCAGTACTTC
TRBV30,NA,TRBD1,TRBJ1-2,CAWRPPGGVGYTF,TGTGCCTGGAGGCCCCCAGGGGGAGTTGGCTACACCTTC
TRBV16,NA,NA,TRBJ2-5,CASSQSKGETQYF,TGTGCCAGCAGCCAATCCAAGGGGGAGACCCAGTACTTC
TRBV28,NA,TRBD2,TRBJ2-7,CASSVREAYSYEQYF,TGTGCCAGCAGTGTGCGGGAGGCTTACTCCTACGAGCAGTACTTC
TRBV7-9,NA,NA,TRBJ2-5,CASSLYSLRETQYF,TGTGCCAGCAGCTTATACAGCCTGAGGGAGACCCAGTACTTC
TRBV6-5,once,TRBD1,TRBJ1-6,CASSYTGQGDNSPLHF,TGTGCCAGCAGTTACACGGGACAGGGCGACAATTCACCCCTCCACTTT
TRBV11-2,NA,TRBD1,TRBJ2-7,CASRRGGGTGSYEQYF,TGTGCCAGCAGACGGGGCGGAGGGACAGGGTCCTACGAGCAGTACTTC
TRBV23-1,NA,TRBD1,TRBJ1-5,CASSQLEQGVFNQPQHF,TGCGCCAGCAGTCAATTAGAACAGGGGGTATTCAATCAGCCCCAGCATTTT
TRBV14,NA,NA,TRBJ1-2,CASSQDLGTNTF,TGTGCCAGCAGCCAAGATTTGGGGACGAACACCTTC
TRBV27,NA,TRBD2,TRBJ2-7,CASRPSGAPYEQYF,TGTGCCAGTCGGCCTAGCGGGGCACCCTACGAGCAGTACTTC
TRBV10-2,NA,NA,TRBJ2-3,CASSANRLTDTQYF,TGCGCCAGCAGTGCAAACAGACTCACAGATACGCAGTATTTT